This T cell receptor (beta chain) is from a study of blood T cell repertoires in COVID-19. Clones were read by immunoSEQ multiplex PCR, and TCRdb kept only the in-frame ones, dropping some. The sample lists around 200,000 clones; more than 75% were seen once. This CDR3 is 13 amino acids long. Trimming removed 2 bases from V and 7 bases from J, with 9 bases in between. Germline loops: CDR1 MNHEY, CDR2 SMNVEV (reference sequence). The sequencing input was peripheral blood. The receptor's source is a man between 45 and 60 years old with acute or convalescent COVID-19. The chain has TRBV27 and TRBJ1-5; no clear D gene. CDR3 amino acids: CASSLGFSQPQHF. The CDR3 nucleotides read TGTGCCAGCAGTTTAGGGTTTAGCCAGCCCCAGCATTTT.